A selection of T cell receptor beta chains follows, all from one sample in a study of blood T cell repertoires in COVID-19. The table came from immunoSEQ multiplex PCR; TCRdb's copy has only in-frame clones and leaves some out. The sample carries about 60,000 clones, approximately 82% recorded once. The sequenced sample consisted of peripheral blood. The source is a woman aged 80 or older with acute or convalescent COVID-19. Each CDR3 is given without its conserved first and last residue.

j_gene | v_gene | CDR3aa
TRBJ2-3 | TRBV29-1 | SVGTGGDTQY
TRBJ2-1 | TRBV3-1/TRBV3-2 | ASSPLAGVSEQF
TRBJ2-5 | TRBV11-2 | ASSKDRMKETQY
TRBJ2-7 | TRBV6-6 | ASSTTDSYEQY
TRBJ2-5 | TRBV14 | ASSPPTRTSGRAGETQY
TRBJ2-1 | TRBV18 | ASSLKTGTSYNEQF
TRBJ2-4 | TRBV7-2 | ASSLEAQVYNIQY
TRBJ2-1 | TRBV2 | ASRPGTSARNEQF
TRBJ2-1 | TRBV27 | ASSSGHSYNEQF
TRBJ1-1 | TRBV11-2 | ASSPMRTEAF
TRBJ2-2 | TRBV28 | ASSLRQGGPGELF
TRBJ2-3 | TRBV7-8 | ASSLVPLSTDTQY
TRBJ2-1 | TRBV9 | ASSVSVGDRLYNEQF
TRBJ1-4 | TRBV14 | ASSQDFGGAEKLF
TRBJ1-1 | TRBV6-5 | ASRTYRAANTEAF
TRBJ2-7 | TRBV5-1 | ASSETPANSYEQY
TRBJ2-3 | TRBV6-1 | ASSEGIAGSTDTQY
TRBJ1-6 | TRBV19 | ASSNRRQRNSPLH
TRBJ1-2 | TRBV30 | AWSPVYGYT
TRBJ2-1 | TRBV29-1 | SPRTGNNEQF
TRBJ1-2 | TRBV7-8 | ASSLAGSQGWGYT
TRBJ2-1 | TRBV9 | ASSVGTSGVYEQF
TRBJ2-6 | TRBV7-2 | ASSLAGDRGRGGANVLT
TRBJ1-4 | TRBV18 | ASSLTGTNEKLF
TRBJ1-1 | TRBV18 | ASSPLTGGGNTEAF
TRBJ2-3 | TRBV10-1 | ASSDRLASTDTQY
TRBJ2-7 | TRBV2 | ASSDVGTGGDEQY
TRBJ2-5 | TRBV4-1 | ASSQGDRVQETQY
TRBJ2-3 | TRBV13 | ASSPPRGLATDTQY
TRBJ1-2 | TRBV5-1 | ASSFDPQGRGYT
TRBJ1-5 | TRBV3-1/TRBV3-2 | ASSPGTGQSQPQH
TRBJ2-7 | TRBV7-6 | ASSFRDSISYEQY
TRBJ2-7 | TRBV12-3/TRBV12-4 | ASTAGAGYEQY